The 14 T cell receptor beta chains given below trace back to one sample, sequenced in a study of T-cell reconstitution after alpha-beta-depleted transplantation in children. The authors prepared the TCRbeta library with unique molecular identifiers. Each CDR3 protein is one row after TCRdb ran MiXCR on the PCR reads. The data contain approximately 510,000 distinct CDR3 sequences, approximately 16% of them singletons. Sequenced material: PBMCs from the stem cell graft donor, taken from the stem cell graft. These receptors all come from a human donor who donated a stem cell graft to a child with acute lymphoblastic leukemia.

The CDR3 bases are TGTGCCAGCAGTCTCCACCGGGACTTCATTTACGAGCAGTACTTC. Amino acid sequence: CASSLHRDFIYEQYF. The chain uses TRBV12-3 or TRBV12-4 and TRBJ2-7; D perhaps matches TRBD2 (6 bases). CDR3 length: 15 amino acids. V was trimmed by 5 bases and J by 4 bases, leaving 18 bases between them.

The gene calls are TRBV5-1 and TRBJ2-5, with D perhaps matching TRBD1 or TRBD2 (5 bases each). The CDR3 runs to 19 residues. CDR1 is SGHRS and CDR2 is YFSETQ in the germline V gene. Trimming pared 0 bases from V and 2 bases from J, leaving 23 bases between. The CDR3 DNA sequence: TGCGCCAGCAGCTTGGGACAGAGGGAGCTGGCCCCGATTCAAGAGACCCAGTACTTC. It codes for CASSLGQRELAPIQETQYF.

This chain links TRBV7-9 with TRBJ1-1, with 9 bases lining up with TRBD1. The CDR3 runs to 13 residues. The germline V gene encodes CDR1 SEHNR and CDR2 FQNEAQ (reference sequence). Trimming cost V 4 bases and J 6 bases; bases outside gene matches: 3. CDR3 residues: CASSSRQGAEAFF. The CDR3 nucleotides read TGTGCCAGCAGCTCGAGACAGGGGGCTGAAGCTTTCTTT.

This clonotype was counted at least ten times. The chain recombines TRBV20-1 with TRBJ2-7; a weak D match, TRBD1 (6 bases). The V end was cut by 4 bases, the J end by 0 bases, with 7 bases between. This CDR3 has 12 residues. Germline assignment: CDR1 DFQATT and CDR2 SNEGSKA (reference sequence). The CDR3 region is CSANRDSYEQYF. The CDR3 nucleotides are TGCAGTGCTAACAGGGACTCCTACGAGCAGTACTTC.

DNA for the CDR3: TGCAGTGCTTACGGGAGTATTTCCTACGAGCAGTACTTC. Encoded protein: CSAYGSISYEQYF. The rearrangement joins TRBV20-1 to TRBJ2-7; maybe TRBD2 (6 bases). This CDR3 is built from 13 residues. The V end was cut by 5 bases, the J end by 1 base, with 12 bases between. Germline CDR1 reads DFQATT; CDR2 reads SNEGSKA (reference sequence).

V is TRBV19 and J is TRBJ2-1; 9 positions match TRBD1. The CDR3 has 14 amino acids. After removal of 3 bases from V and 15 bases from J, the junction contained 12 bases not matched to a gene. The germline CDR1 and CDR2 sequences are LNHDA and SQIVND (reference sequence). The CDR3 region is CASSMGQGPLKWFF. The DNA for the CDR3 is TGTGCCAGTAGTATGGGACAGGGACCCTTAAAATGGTTCTTC.

The genes are TRBV27 and TRBJ1-1; D perhaps matches TRBD1 (5 bases). CDR1 and CDR2 (germline): MNHEY, SMNVEV (reference sequence). With 5 bases removed from V and 4 bases from J, the gap between germline ends came to 14 bases. This CDR3 has 14 residues. The DNA of the CDR3 is TGTGCCAGCAGTCCCCAGGGAGATAGCACTGAAGCTTTCTTT. This translates into CASSPQGDSTEAFF.

This clonotype was counted between two and nine times. This sequence joins TRBV9 and TRBJ1-2; no clear D gene. CDR1 is SGDLS, CDR2 YYNGEE, per germline. This CDR3 region has 12 residues. The V and J ends lost 2 bases and 2 bases respectively, with 4 bases between them. This CDR3 is CASSVGNYGYTF. In nucleotides, the CDR3 is TGTGCCAGCAGCGTTGGAAACTATGGCTACACCTTC.

The chain is built from TRBV5-1 and TRBJ1-1, with 7 bases fitting TRBD1. Trimming cost V 4 bases and J 5 bases; bases outside gene matches: 14. CDR1 is SGHRS and CDR2 is YFSETQ in the germline V gene. This CDR3 is built from 16 residues. CDR3 sequence (DNA): TGCGCCAGCAGCCCTCTTTTGGCGACAGGGTCAACTGAAGCTTTCTTT. This encodes CASSPLLATGSTEAFF.

The rearrangement links TRBV7-6 to TRBJ2-7; TRBD1 might be the D (6 bases). Germline values: CDR1 SGHVS, CDR2 FNYEAQ. V was pared by 5 bases and J by 10 bases, with 24 bases between. The CDR3 is 15 amino acids. As DNA, the CDR3 is TGTGCCAGCAGCGTACTTAGGTACAGGGTTTATTCCCAGTACTTC. It translates to CASSVLRYRVYSQYF.

The chain is built from TRBV12-3 or TRBV12-4 and TRBJ2-7, with 7 bases matching TRBD1. With 6 bases clipped from V and 2 bases from J, the junction kept 7 bases outside the gene matches. This CDR3 is 14 amino acids long. CDR3: CASSQTGSAYEQYF. CDR3 sequence (DNA): TGTGCCAGCAGCCAGACAGGGAGCGCCTACGAGCAGTACTTC.

The DNA of the CDR3 is TGTGCCAGCAGTTCCGGGGCCCGGAGGGACGAGCAGTACTTC. Translating it yields CASSSGARRDEQYF. V and J are TRBV27 and TRBJ2-7; D is perhaps TRBD2 (6 bases). Germline V gene lookup returns CDR1 MNHEY and CDR2 SMNVEV (reference sequence). Trimming cost V 4 bases and J 5 bases, with 15 bases left between them. This CDR3 comprises 14 residues.

The rearrangement links TRBV5-1 to TRBJ2-7; 10 nucleotides line up with TRBD2. Per the germline V gene, CDR1 is SGHRS and CDR2 is YFSETQ. The CDR3 totals 13 residues. Losses at the gene ends were 8 bases for V and 5 bases for J; bases not matched to a gene: 7. The CDR3 loop reads CASFSSGSNEQYF. DNA of the CDR3: TGCGCCAGTTTCTCTAGCGGGAGTAACGAGCAGTACTTC.

This clonotype was detected only a few times. This chain uses TRBV7-9 with TRBJ2-5; 10 bases line up with TRBD2. The CDR3 length is 15 residues. Unmatched junction bases numbered 6, after V lost 3 bases and J lost 5 bases. Per germline, CDR1 SEHNR and CDR2 FQNEAQ (reference sequence). The CDR3 region is CASSFVAGGIETQYF. In nucleotides, the CDR3 is TGTGCCAGCAGCTTTGTAGCGGGAGGAATTGAGACCCAGTACTTC.